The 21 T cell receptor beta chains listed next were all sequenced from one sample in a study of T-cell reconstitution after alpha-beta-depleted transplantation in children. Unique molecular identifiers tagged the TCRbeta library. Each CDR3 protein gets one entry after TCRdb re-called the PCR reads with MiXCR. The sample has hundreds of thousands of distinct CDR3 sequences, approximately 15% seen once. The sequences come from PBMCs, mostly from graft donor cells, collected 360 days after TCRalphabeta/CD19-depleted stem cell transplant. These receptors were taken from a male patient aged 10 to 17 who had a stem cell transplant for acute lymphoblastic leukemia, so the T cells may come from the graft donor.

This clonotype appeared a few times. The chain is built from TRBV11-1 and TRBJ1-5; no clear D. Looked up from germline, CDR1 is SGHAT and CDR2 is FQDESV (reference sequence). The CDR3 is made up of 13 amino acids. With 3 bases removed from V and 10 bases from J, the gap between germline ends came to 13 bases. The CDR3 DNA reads TGTGCCAGCAGCTTCTACATCGATGAACCCCAGCATTTT. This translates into CASSFYIDEPQHF.

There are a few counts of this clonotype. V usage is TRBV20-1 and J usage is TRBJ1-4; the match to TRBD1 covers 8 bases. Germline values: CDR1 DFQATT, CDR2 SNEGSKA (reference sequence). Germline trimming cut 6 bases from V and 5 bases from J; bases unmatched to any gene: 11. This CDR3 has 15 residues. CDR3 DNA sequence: TGCAGTGCCACCTACGGACAGGGTCTCAATGAAAAACTGTTTTTT. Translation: CSATYGQGLNEKLFF.

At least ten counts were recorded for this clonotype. This chain's CDR3 is CASSPRLAHDPNSYEQYF. The CDR3 DNA follows: TGTGCCAGCAGCCCCCGACTAGCGCATGACCCAAACTCCTACGAGCAGTACTTC. The chain combines TRBV7-6 with TRBJ2-7; 8 bases match TRBD2. Germline V lookup: CDR1 SGHVS, CDR2 FNYEAQ. The length of the CDR3 is 18 residues. V trimming: 5 bases; J trimming: 0 bases; junction bases outside the gene matches: 15.

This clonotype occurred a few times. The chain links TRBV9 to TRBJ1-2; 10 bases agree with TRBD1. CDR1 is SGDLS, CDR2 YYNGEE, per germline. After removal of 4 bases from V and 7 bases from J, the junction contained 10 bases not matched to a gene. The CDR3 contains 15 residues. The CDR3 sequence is CASSSDRGRAFGYTF. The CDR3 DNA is TGTGCCAGCAGCTCAGACAGGGGGCGCGCATTTGGCTACACCTTC.

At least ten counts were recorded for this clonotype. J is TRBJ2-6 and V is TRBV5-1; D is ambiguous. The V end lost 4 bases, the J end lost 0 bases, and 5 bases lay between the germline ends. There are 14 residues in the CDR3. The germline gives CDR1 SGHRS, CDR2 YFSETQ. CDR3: CASSPGSGANVLTF. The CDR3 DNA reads TGCGCCAGCAGCCCCGGCTCTGGGGCCAACGTCCTGACTTTC.

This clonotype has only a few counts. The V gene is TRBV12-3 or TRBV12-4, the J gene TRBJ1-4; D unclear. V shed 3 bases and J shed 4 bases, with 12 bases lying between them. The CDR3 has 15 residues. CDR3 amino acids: CASSLRRSLNEKLFF. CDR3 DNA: TGTGCCAGCAGTTTGAGACGGAGCCTTAATGAAAAACTGTTTTTT.

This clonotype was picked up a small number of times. CDR3 in DNA: TGCGCCAGCAGCCCAAGGTTGGGGGCGGCCTACGAGCAGTACTTC. Amino acids: CASSPRLGAAYEQYF. The genes are TRBV4-1 and TRBJ2-7, with D possibly TRBD1 on 6 matching bases. The CDR3 loop spans 15 amino acids. Trimming removed 4 bases at V and 2 bases at J, with 15 bases between. Germline V lookup: CDR1 MGHRA, CDR2 YSYEKL.

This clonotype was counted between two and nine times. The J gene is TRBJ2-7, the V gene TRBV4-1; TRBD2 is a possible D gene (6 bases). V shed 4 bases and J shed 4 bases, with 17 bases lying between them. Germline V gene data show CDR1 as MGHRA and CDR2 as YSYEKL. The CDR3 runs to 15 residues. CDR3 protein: CASSPIGEASYEQYF. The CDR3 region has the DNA TGCGCCAGCAGCCCAATCGGGGAGGCCTCATACGAGCAGTACTTC.

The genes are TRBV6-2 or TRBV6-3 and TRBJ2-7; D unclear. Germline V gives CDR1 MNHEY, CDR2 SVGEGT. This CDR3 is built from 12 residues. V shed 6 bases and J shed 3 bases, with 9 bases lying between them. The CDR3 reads CASRPSGYEQYF. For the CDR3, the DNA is TGTGCCAGCAGACCGTCGGGCTACGAGCAGTACTTC.

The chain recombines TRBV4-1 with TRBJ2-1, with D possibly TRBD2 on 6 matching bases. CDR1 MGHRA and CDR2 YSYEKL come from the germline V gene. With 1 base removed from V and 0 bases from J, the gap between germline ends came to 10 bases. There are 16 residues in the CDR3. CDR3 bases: TGCGCCAGCAGCCAAGTGGGGACTCGCTCCTACAATGAGCAGTTCTTC. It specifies CASSQVGTRSYNEQFF.

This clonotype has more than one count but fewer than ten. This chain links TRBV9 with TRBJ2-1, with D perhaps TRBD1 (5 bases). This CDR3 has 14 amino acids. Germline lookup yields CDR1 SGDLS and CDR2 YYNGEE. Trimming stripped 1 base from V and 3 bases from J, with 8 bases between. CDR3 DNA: TGTGCCAGCAGCGTAAGGGGTTTCTACAATGAGCAGTTCTTC. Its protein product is CASSVRGFYNEQFF.

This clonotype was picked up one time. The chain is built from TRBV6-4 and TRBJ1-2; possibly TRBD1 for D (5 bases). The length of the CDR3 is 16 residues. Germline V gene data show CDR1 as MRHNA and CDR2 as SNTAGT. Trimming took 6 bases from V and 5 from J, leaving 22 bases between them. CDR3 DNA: TGTGCCAGCAGCCGCAGGGCAGGATCGACTCATTATGGCTACACCTTC. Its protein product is CASSRRAGSTHYGYTF.

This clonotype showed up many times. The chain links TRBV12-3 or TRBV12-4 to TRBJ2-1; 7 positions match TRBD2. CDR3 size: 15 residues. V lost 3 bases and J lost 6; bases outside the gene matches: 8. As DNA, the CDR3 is TGTGCCAGCAGTTTTCGCGGGAGAGATGGCAATGAGCAGTTCTTC. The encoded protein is CASSFRGRDGNEQFF.

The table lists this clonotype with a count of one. This CDR3 reads CASSLRDRGRGETQYF. DNA for the CDR3: TGTGCCAGCAGCTTAAGGGACAGGGGGCGTGGGGAGACCCAGTACTTC. This chain joins TRBV7-3 and TRBJ2-5, with TRBD1 identical over 12 bases. The V and J ends lost 1 base and 5 bases, in that order; junction bases with no gene match: 5. Per the germline V gene, CDR1 is SGHTA and CDR2 is FQGTGA. The CDR3 loop spans 16 amino acids.

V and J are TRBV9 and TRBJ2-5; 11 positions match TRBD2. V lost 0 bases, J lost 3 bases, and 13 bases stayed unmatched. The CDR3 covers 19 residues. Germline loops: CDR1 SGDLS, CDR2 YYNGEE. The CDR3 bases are TGTGCCAGCAGCGTAGGTCTAGCGGGAGGCCGTAACGGAAAAGAGACCCAGTACTTC. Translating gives CASSVGLAGGRNGKETQYF.

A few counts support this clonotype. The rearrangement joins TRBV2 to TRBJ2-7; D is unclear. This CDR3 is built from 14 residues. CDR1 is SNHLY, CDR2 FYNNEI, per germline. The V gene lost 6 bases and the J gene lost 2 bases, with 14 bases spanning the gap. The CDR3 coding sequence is TGTGCCAGCAGCTACGACGGAAAGACCTACGAGCAGTACTTC. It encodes CASSYDGKTYEQYF.

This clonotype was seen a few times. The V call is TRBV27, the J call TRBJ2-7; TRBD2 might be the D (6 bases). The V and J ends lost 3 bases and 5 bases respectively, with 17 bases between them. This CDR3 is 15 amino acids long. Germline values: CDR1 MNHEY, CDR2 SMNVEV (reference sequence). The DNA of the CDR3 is TGTGCCAGCAGTTTTGGAGGAGGGAATATCCACGAGCAGTACTTC. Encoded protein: CASSFGGGNIHEQYF.

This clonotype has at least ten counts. CDR3 DNA sequence: TGTGCCAGCAGCTCCAGCACTAGCGGGATAACAGATACGCAGTATTTT. Encoded protein: CASSSSTSGITDTQYF. The V gene is TRBV6-1, the J gene TRBJ2-3; 10 positions match TRBD2. The ends lost 6 bases at V and 3 bases at J; junction bases unmatched: 9. Looked up from germline, CDR1 is MNHNS and CDR2 is SASEGT. This CDR3 is built from 16 residues.

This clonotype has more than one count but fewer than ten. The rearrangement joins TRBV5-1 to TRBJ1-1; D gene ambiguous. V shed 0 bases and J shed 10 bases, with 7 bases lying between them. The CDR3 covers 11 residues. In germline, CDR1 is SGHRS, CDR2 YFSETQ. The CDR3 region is CASSLAGRAFF. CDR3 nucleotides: TGCGCCAGCAGCTTGGCGGGAAGAGCTTTCTTT.

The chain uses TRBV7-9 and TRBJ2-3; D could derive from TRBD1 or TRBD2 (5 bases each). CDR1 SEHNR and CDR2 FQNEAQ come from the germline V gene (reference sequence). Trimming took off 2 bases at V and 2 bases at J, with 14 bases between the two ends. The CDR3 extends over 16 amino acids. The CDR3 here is CASSLKVGPDTDTQYF. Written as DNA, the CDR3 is TGTGCCAGCAGCTTAAAGGTGGGACCGGACACAGATACGCAGTATTTT.

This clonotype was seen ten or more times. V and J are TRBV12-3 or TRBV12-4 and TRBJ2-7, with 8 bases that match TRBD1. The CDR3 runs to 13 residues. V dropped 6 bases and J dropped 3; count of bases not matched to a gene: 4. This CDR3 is CASRFGQGYEQYF. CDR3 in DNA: TGTGCCAGCAGATTTGGACAGGGCTACGAGCAGTACTTC.